Detailed here is one TCR beta chain. The antigen is not known. This sample was taken from a study of regulatory T cells in long-lasting Graves disease. Study-level results: Clonotypes that were public and shared totalled 2,500 to 3,500 in persistent patients versus approximately 970 in new patients. Persistent cases of Graves' showed reduced TCR diversity relative to newly diagnosed patients. It was in persistent disease that TRBV28, TRBJ1-2 and TRBJ2-5 were favored. Having few samples may have compromised the accuracy.

This CDR3 region has 13 residues. Deletions cut 4 bases from V and 11 bases from J, with 17 bases between. CDR1 is MGHRA and CDR2 is YSYEKL in the germline V gene. Investigators prepared the TCR beta libraries by applying iRepertoire HTBI primers and Arm-PCR of CDR3 regions. TCRdb used MiXCR to reprocess the multiplex PCR reads, holding one entry per CDR3 protein. The repertoire holds hundreds of thousands of distinct CDR3 sequences, with roughly 12% as singletons. Described time point: newly diagnosed GD, antithyroid drugs for less than 3 months. PBMC RNA served as the TCR library source. These same data were also listed under a study on T cells in Graves' hyperthyroidism and ophthalmopathy.

This TCR came from a man aged 25 to 40 with Graves disease. This sample comprised peripheral blood mononuclear cells (PBMCs), obtained at new diagnosis, from a patient treated with antithyroid drugs. The V and J genes are TRBV4-1 and TRBJ1-1, with D perhaps TRBD1 (5 bases). The CDR3 region has the DNA TGCGCCAGCAGCCCGACCCTGAGAGGGACGGCTTTCTTT. Residues: CASSPTLRGTAFF.